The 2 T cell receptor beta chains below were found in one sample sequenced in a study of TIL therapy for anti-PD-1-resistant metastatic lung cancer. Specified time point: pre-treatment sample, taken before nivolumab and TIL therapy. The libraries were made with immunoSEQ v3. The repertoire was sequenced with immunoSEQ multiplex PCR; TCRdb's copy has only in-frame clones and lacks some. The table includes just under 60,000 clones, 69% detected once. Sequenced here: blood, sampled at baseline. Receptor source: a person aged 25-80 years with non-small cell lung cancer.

CDR3 coding DNA: TGTGCCAGCAGCTTAGCAAGGACTAGCGGGGGATTTAGAGCAGATACGCAGTATTTT. It specifies CASSLARTSGGFRADTQYF. The gene calls are TRBV7-2 and TRBJ2-3, with 13 bases lining up with TRBD2. The junction had 10 bases not matched to a gene; V was cut back by 0 bases and J by 4 bases. From germline, CDR1 is SGHTA and CDR2 FQGNSA. The CDR3 has 19 residues.

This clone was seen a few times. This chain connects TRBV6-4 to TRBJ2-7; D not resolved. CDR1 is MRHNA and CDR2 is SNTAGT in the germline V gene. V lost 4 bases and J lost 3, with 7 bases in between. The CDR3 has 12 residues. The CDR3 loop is CASSVVNYEQYF. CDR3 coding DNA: TGTGCCAGCAGTGTGGTCAACTACGAGCAGTACTTC.